The entry below describes one TCR beta chain. What it binds is unknown. Regions amplified from RNA transcripts were the TCR beta CDR3 regions. HTBI primers were the set used in a first-round RT-PCR of the TCR CDR3. TCRdb processed the multiplex PCR reads anew with MiXCR; each CDR3 protein has one entry. The sample lists roughly 500,000 distinct CDR3 sequences, about 46% seen once, with 35% to 50% in the top ten. V lost 6 bases, J lost 0 bases, and 12 bases lay in between. The CDR3 is 16 amino acids. CDR1 and CDR2 from the germline V gene are LNHDA and SQIVND (reference sequence). These data belong to a study of T cells in Graves' hyperthyroidism and ophthalmopathy. Study results and limitations: Most thyroid clonotypes expanded above 0.001 appeared in blood too. Using 13 V-J features, a model discriminated ophthalmopathy from stable hyperthyroidism.

The sequence was obtained from an adult woman with Graves' disease, either hyperthyroidism or ophthalmopathy (not recorded which). The specimen sequenced was peripheral blood or thyroid tissue (not recorded which). The chain combines TRBV19 with TRBJ1-6; D unresolved. The CDR3 DNA reads as TGTGCCAGTAGCCCGACTCTGAGCTCCTATAATTCACCCCTCCACTTT. Its protein product is CASSPTLSSYNSPLHF. Variable domain in full (rest from reference TRBV19 and TRBJ1-6): DGGITQSPKYLFRKEGQNVTLSCEQNLNHDAMYWYRQDPGQGLRLIYYSQIVNDFQKGDIAEGYSVSREKKESFPLTVTSAQKNPTAFYLCASSPTLSSYNSPLHFGNGTRLTVT.